A selection of T cell receptor beta chains follows, all from one sample in a study of OX40 agonist ivuxolimab in advanced cancers. Measured with immunoSEQ multiplex PCR; TCRdb has only the in-frame clones, and not every one. This table has nearly 80,000 clones, about 95% appearing once. The starting material was CD4+ or CD8+ T cells sorted from blood, obtained in a trial of the OX40 agonist ivuxolimab. The receptors derive from an adult with an advanced solid tumor such as melanoma, head and neck, liver or kidney cancer. The CDR3 runs from the conserved cysteine through the conserved F or W. A D gene is named only where the DNA matches it firmly. The size of a clone is reported for some rows only, either as once, few or many, or as a class for expanded clones.

.	.	TRBV11-2	TRBJ2-5	12	TGTGCCAGCAGCCCGGTGGGGGGGACCCAGTACTTC	CASSPVGGTQYF
.	.	TRBV28	TRBJ1-1	12	TGTGCCAGCAAACGGTGGAGAGCTGAAGCTTTCTTT	CASKRWRAEAFF
.	TRBD2	TRBV7-8	TRBJ2-3	15	TGTGCCAGCAGCGTTAGTGGGGGGGGGACAGATACGCAGTATTTT	CASSVSGGGTDTQYF
.	.	TRBV10-3	TRBJ1-6	13	TGTGCCTCGCGTGGGACGGAGAATTCACCCCTCCACTTT	CASRGTENSPLHF
few	.	TRBV6-1	TRBJ1-1	13	TGTGCCAGCAGTGAAGCAGAGAACACTGAAGCTTTCTTT	CASSEAENTEAFF
.	TRBD1	TRBV29-1	TRBJ2-5	14	TGCAGCGTTGAAGTCGGACAGGGCCAAGAGACCCAGTACTTC	CSVEVGQGQETQYF
medium-sized	TRBD1	TRBV27	TRBJ1-5	15	TGTGCCAGCTATCAACAGGGGGAAGGCAATCAGCCCCAGCATTTT	CASYQQGEGNQPQHF
.	.	TRBV4-1	TRBJ2-1	11	TGCGCCAGCAGCCTCGGAAATGAGCAGTTCTTC	CASSLGNEQFF
once	.	TRBV27	TRBJ1-1	15	TGTGCCAGCCGAAAAGACAGCCTCATGAACACTGAAGCTTTCTTT	CASRKDSLMNTEAFF
.	TRBD2	TRBV19	TRBJ2-1	15	TGTGCCAGTAACATGGTGTTAGCGGGAGCTGCTGAGCAGTTCTTC	CASNMVLAGAAEQFF
.	.	TRBV5-6	TRBJ2-1	15	TGTGCCAGCAGCTTCACTACGAGCTCCTACAATGAGCAGTTCTTC	CASSFTTSSYNEQFF
once	.	TRBV7-3	TRBJ1-1	12	TGTGCCAGCAGCGCCATGGGGGGTGAGGCTTTCTTT	CASSAMGGEAFF
.	.	TRBV7-2	TRBJ2-7	13	TGTGCCAGCACCGCGCAGGGAGGCTACGAGCAGTACTTC	CASTAQGGYEQYF
.	.	TRBV7-2	TRBJ1-2	14	TGTGCCAGCAGCCTGCCGGGACTGAACTATGGCTACACCTTC	CASSLPGLNYGYTF
.	.	TRBV7-2	TRBJ1-3	16	TGTGCCAGCAGCTCGACAGCACTCAACTCTGGAAACACCATATATTTT	CASSSTALNSGNTIYF
.	.	TRBV7-3	TRBJ2-3	15	TGTGCCAGCAGCACCGGACTTATGAGCACAGATACGCAGTATTTT	CASSTGLMSTDTQYF
.	.	TRBV19	TRBJ2-7	14	TGTGCCAGTAGCCCGAACCCACAGGGCTACGAGCAGTACTTC	CASSPNPQGYEQYF
once	.	TRBV10-3	TRBJ2-1	14	TGTGCCACCACCGACCAGCGGTTCTACAATGAGCAGTTCTTC	CATTDQRFYNEQFF
.	.	TRBV11-3	TRBJ2-2	12	TGTGCCAGCAGCGATAACACCGGGGAGCTGTTTTTT	CASSDNTGELFF
.	TRBD2	TRBV7-9	TRBJ2-7	17	TGTGCCAGCAGCTCGAGGCGAGACCAGCGGGAGGTTTACGAGCAGTACTTC	CASSSRRDQREVYEQYF
.	TRBD1	TRBV7-9	TRBJ2-5	16	TGTGCCAGCAGCTTAGCCGGGACAGGGGTCCAAGAGACCCAGTACTTC	CASSLAGTGVQETQYF
.	.	TRBV7-6	TRBJ2-5	14	TGTGCCAGCGGCTTAGAGGGGGGGGATGAGACCCAGTACTTC	CASGLEGGDETQYF
once	.	TRBV11-3	TRBJ2-1	14	TGTGCCAGCAGCACTCATGGAGGGCTGGATGAGCAGTTCTTC	CASSTHGGLDEQFF
once	TRBD2	TRBV11-2	TRBJ2-1	15	TGTGCCAGCCTGCCCCCGACTAGCGGGGGCAATGAGCAGTTCTTC	CASLPPTSGGNEQFF
.	.	TRBV7-9	TRBJ1-5	14	TGTGCCAGCAGCTCTGGGCCGCGCCTTCAGCCCCAGCATTTT	CASSSGPRLQPQHF
.	.	TRBV11-2	TRBJ2-2	14	TGTGCCAGCAGCACCCCTTTGAACCCCGGGGAGCTGTTTTTT	CASSTPLNPGELFF
.	TRBD1	TRBV6-5	TRBJ2-5	14	TGTGCCAGCAGTTACTCCGGACAGGGAGAGACCCAGTACTTC	CASSYSGQGETQYF
.	TRBD1	TRBV11-2	TRBJ1-6	17	TGTGCCAGCAGGGAGACAGGGGGTAGGTCCTATAATTCACCCCTCCACTTT	CASRETGGRSYNSPLHF
.	.	TRBV20-1	TRBJ2-7	10	TGCAGTGCCGAAGACTACGAGCAGTACTTC	CSAEDYEQYF
.	TRBD2	TRBV9	TRBJ2-1	15	TGTGCCAGCAGCGTAGGACTAGCGGGAGAGGGGGAGCAGTTCTTC	CASSVGLAGEGEQFF
.	TRBD2	TRBV7-6	TRBJ2-5	20	TGTGCCAGCAGCTTAGCGCTTAGGACTAGCGGGAGCCAGACACAAGAGACCCAGTACTTC	CASSLALRTSGSQTQETQYF
.	TRBD1	TRBV11-2	TRBJ2-7	15	TGTGCCAGCAGCATCCGGGACAGGGAGTTCTACGAGCAGTACTTC	CASSIRDREFYEQYF
.	TRBD2	TRBV4-3	TRBJ2-1	16	TGCGCCAGCAGCCCCGAACCCGGGGGGACCCACAATGAGCAGTTCTTC	CASSPEPGGTHNEQFF
.	.	TRBV29-1	TRBJ2-7	11	TGCAGCGCAGAGACAGATTACGAGCAGTACTTC	CSAETDYEQYF
.	.	TRBV19	TRBJ2-7	15	TGTGCCAGTAGTATAGACTCGGGCCGGCGCTACGAGCAGTACTTC	CASSIDSGRRYEQYF
.	TRBD2	TRBV6-5	TRBJ2-5	13	TGTGCCAGCAGGTTACTAGCGGAAGAGACCCAGTACTTC	CASRLLAEETQYF
.	TRBD1	TRBV12-5	TRBJ2-7	15	TGTGCTAGTGGAACCGGGACAGGGCTTTTCTACGAGCAGTACTTC	CASGTGTGLFYEQYF
.	.	TRBV29-1	TRBJ2-2	14	TGCAGCGTTGCTGGGACATATAACACCGGGGAGCTGTTTTTT	CSVAGTYNTGELFF
.	.	TRBV7-3	TRBJ2-7	15	TGTGCCAGCAGCTTAACTTCAGGGGGGACCTACGAGCAGTACTTC	CASSLTSGGTYEQYF
few	TRBD1	TRBV12-5	TRBJ2-7	15	TGTGCTAGGGGCTTACAGGGGGCTCCTTCCTACGAGCAGTACTTC	CARGLQGAPSYEQYF
.	.	TRBV28	TRBJ1-5	15	TGTGCCAGCAGTTTATCAGGCCAGGGCGGTCAGCCCCAGCATTTT	CASSLSGQGGQPQHF
.	.	TRBV28	TRBJ1-6	14	TGTGCCAGCAGTTTAACAGGGACGGGTTCACCCCTCCACTTT	CASSLTGTGSPLHF
.	.	TRBV28	TRBJ2-2	14	TGTGCCAGCAGTTTCCAACATAACACCGGGGAGCTGTTTTTT	CASSFQHNTGELFF
.	.	TRBV30	TRBJ1-2	13	TGTGCCTGGAGTAGCGGTTATAACTATGGCTACACCTTC	CAWSSGYNYGYTF
.	.	TRBV27	TRBJ2-7	13	TGTGCCAGCAGTTCGGGCGATTCCTACGAGCAGTACTTC	CASSSGDSYEQYF
few	.	TRBV6-1	TRBJ1-2	11	TGTGCCAGCAACTTGGGTGTTGGCTACACCTTC	CASNLGVGYTF
.	.	TRBV21-1	TRBJ1-5	18	TGTGCCAGCAGCAAGGTGATCATGGGACTACCTAGCAATCAGCCCCAGCATTTT	CASSKVIMGLPSNQPQHF
.	.	TRBV5-4	TRBJ2-3	14	TGTGCCAGCAGCTTAGGCAGGGAGTCAGATACGCAGTATTTT	CASSLGRESDTQYF
.	.	TRBV7-9	TRBJ1-2	14	TGTGCCAGCAGTTTAACGTGGGAGGGAACTAACTACACCTTC	CASSLTWEGTNYTF
.	TRBD1	TRBV7-2	TRBJ1-3	18	TGTGCCAGCAGCCAATTCCAACAGGGGGTAGATGAAAGAAACACCATATATTTT	CASSQFQQGVDERNTIYF
.	TRBD1	TRBV15	TRBJ2-3	13	TGTGCCACCAGCGTAGGACAGGCCAATACGCAGTATTTT	CATSVGQANTQYF
.	.	TRBV27	TRBJ2-3	16	TGTGCCAGCAGTTTATCGGGGGAAATTGAGACAGATACGCAGTATTTT	CASSLSGEIETDTQYF
.	.	TRBV19	TRBJ1-1	13	TGTGCCAGTAGTGTAGGACGGTTCACTGAAGCTTTCTTT	CASSVGRFTEAFF